This entry is about one T cell receptor beta chain. Its matching antigen is unknown. This record belongs to a study of cytomegalovirus exposure and HLA in healthy donors. Study overall: The approximately 600 first-cohort repertoires shared a platform with the roughly 120 validation repertoires, as reported in a later analysis.

The protocol was immunoSEQ multiplex PCR, while the TCRdb copy is restricted to in-frame clones and leaves out a portion. The sample lists approximately 260,000 clones, 86% seen once, with roughly 1% in the top ten. Points from the study as a whole: A subsequent analysis found that TCR clusters from the first cohort also tended to co-occur in the 90 to 150 validation repertoires, with 94% of cluster scores above 0. In vitro assays verified that three CMV-associated chains recognized CMV antigens specifically. The authors listed approximately 150 TCR beta chains as cytomegalovirus-associated.

This receptor was obtained from a woman aged 18-29 years in good health and CMV-seronegative. The sample comprised PBMCs.

The CDR3 DNA reads as TGTGCCAGCAGCCCAACGACAGGCCACTACGAGCAGTACTTC. Translation: CASSPTTGHYEQYF. The chain is built from TRBV9 and TRBJ2-7, with D possibly TRBD1 on 6 matching bases. V dropped 4 bases and J dropped 3 bases, with 14 bases sitting between them. CDR1 and CDR2 from the germline V gene are SGDLS and YYNGEE. This CDR3 is built from 14 residues.